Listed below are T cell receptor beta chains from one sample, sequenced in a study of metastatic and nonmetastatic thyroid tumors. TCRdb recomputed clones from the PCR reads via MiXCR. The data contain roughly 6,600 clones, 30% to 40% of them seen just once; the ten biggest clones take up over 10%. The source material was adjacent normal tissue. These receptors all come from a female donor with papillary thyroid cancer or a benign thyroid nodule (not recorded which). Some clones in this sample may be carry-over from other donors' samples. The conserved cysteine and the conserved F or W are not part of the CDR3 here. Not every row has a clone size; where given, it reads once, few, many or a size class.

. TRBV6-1 ASSGDYEQY
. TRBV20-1 SAGASGVQTDTQY
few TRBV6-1 ASSSPGQAYGYT
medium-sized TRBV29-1 SVDSPENTEAF
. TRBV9 ASSVAGGESTDTQY
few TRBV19 ASGMGGGTEAF
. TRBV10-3 AISSPGLHHNEQF
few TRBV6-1 ASKTSGAFTDTQY
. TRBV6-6 ASSYSGQLFMNTEAF
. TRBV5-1 ASSLGLGGGPARLTQY
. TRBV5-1 ASSLGGQGVNEQF
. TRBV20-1 SARGQGRSPLH
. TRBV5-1 ASSPGELTGTYGYT
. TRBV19 ASSMGGGTEAF
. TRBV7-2 ASSFAGLENRYTQY
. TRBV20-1 SARGPLAANNEQF
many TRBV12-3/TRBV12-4 ASSSGTAFSYEQY
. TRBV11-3 ASSPLDKEAF
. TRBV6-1 ASSVGGTGRSYGYT
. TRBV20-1 SARDHGRISYEQY
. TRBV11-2 ASSGEVGLNTEAF
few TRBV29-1 SVKSGGGNTEAF
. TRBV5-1 ASGPVQGNYYEQY
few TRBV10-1 ASSESTGSPPEAF
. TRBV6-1 ASSFGMDPETQY
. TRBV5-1 ASSPGGNTIY
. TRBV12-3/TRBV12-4 ASRPIRTGPLGGYT
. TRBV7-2 ASSFGVVAYEQY
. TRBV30 ASSVQGAPNHPPH
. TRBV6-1 ASRTGDWSGSYEQY
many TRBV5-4 ASSQNRGVNEKLF